Listed below are T cell receptor beta chains from one sample, sequenced in a study of blood T cell repertoires in COVID-19. The data were produced by immunoSEQ multiplex PCR, yet TCRdb's version contains in-frame clones alone and is incomplete. The sample includes fewer than 350,000 clones, 65% to 90% of them seen just once. Sequenced material: peripheral blood. These TCRs come from a human donor in a cohort sampled during active COVID-19. Both conserved end residues are part of each CDR3. The D gene is left open where the match is weak. A row's size may be missing; if present it is once, few, many or a size class.

>TRBV5-1|.|TRBJ2-7|TRBD1
CASSWTGAYEQYF
TGCGCCAGCAGCTGGACAGGGGCCTACGAGCAGTACTTC
>TRBV7-3|.|TRBJ2-5|.
CASSQTTGRGKETQYF
TGTGCCAGCAGCCAGACTACAGGGAGAGGGAAAGAGACCCAGTACTTC
>TRBV2|.|TRBJ1-5|.
CAKGGAGNNQPQHF
TGTGCCAAAGGCGGGGCAGGGAACAATCAGCCCCAGCATTTT
>TRBV30|once|TRBJ1-1|.
CAWSPIRNTEAFF
TGTGCCTGGAGCCCGATTAGGAACACTGAAGCTTTCTTT
>TRBV19|.|TRBJ2-4|.
CASSDRDTKNIQYF
TGTGCCAGTAGTGACCGGGACACCAAAAACATTCAGTACTTC
>TRBV5-1|.|TRBJ2-5|TRBD1
CASSLGQGVQTQYF
TGCGCCAGCAGCTTGGGACAGGGGGTCCAGACCCAGTACTTC
>TRBV19|.|TRBJ1-5|.
CASSIRDGNQPQHF
TGTGCCAGTAGTATCCGGGATGGCAATCAGCCCCAGCATTTT
>TRBV4-2|few|TRBJ2-7|.
CASSQSGRNEQYF
TGTGCCAGCAGCCAATCGGGGAGAAACGAGCAGTACTTC
>TRBV5-5|.|TRBJ1-2|.
CASSLEGISYGYTF
TGTGCCAGCAGCTTGGAGGGGATTAGCTATGGCTACACCTTC
>TRBV5-1|.|TRBJ2-7|.
CASSDTGPYEQYF
TGCGCCAGCAGCGACACAGGGCCCTACGAGCAGTACTTC
>TRBV10-3|once|TRBJ1-2|TRBD1
CAISELRDSTAGYTF
TGTGCCATCAGTGAGTTACGGGACAGTACTGCGGGCTACACCTTC